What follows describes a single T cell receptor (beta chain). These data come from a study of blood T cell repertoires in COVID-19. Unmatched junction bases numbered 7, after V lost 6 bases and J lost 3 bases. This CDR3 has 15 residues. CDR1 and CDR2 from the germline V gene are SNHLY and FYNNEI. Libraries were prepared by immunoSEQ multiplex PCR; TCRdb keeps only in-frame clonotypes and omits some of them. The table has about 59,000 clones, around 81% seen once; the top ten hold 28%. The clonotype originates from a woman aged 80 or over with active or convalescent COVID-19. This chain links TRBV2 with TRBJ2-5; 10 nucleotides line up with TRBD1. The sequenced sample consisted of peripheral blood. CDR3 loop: CASRNFGTGEETQYF. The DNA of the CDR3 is TGTGCCAGCAGAAATTTCGGGACAGGGGAAGAGACCCAGTACTTC.